Following are 29 T cell receptor beta chains from one sample sequenced in a study of shared clonotypes between healthy human individuals. CD45RO-negative CD8 cells positively selected for CCR7 made up the naive population, which excluded terminally differentiated effector memory CD45RA+ cells. Sequencing was performed with immunoSEQ multiplex PCR; in TCRdb, only in-frame clones are kept and a portion is missing. The sample contains 550,000 to 650,000 clones, 95% to 97% of which appear only once. The sequenced sample consisted of naive CD8+ T cells sorted from blood. These receptor sequences come from a woman in her 30s in good health.

This sequence joins TRBV6-5 and TRBJ1-5, with D perhaps matching TRBD1 (5 bases). The CDR3 loop spans 15 amino acids. The germline V gene encodes CDR1 MNHEY and CDR2 SVGAGI. V was pared by 5 bases and J by 4 bases, with 15 bases between. The CDR3 reads CASSPGTIPNQPQHF. CDR3 nucleotide sequence: TGTGCCAGCAGTCCCGGGACGATCCCGAATCAGCCCCAGCATTTT.

V and J are TRBV13 and TRBJ1-2, with D possibly being TRBD1 (6 bases). CDR1 PRHDT and CDR2 FYEKMQ come from the germline V gene (reference sequence). The CDR3 is made up of 16 amino acids. V was shortened by 4 bases and J by 3 bases, with 18 bases between the two germline ends. The CDR3 sequence: CASSSQRTAKYYGYTF. CDR3 sequence (DNA): TGTGCCAGCAGCTCACAGAGGACAGCCAAATACTATGGCTACACCTTC.

The chain links TRBV14 to TRBJ2-3; 7 positions agree with TRBD2. The CDR3 spans 17 residues. The germline CDR1 and CDR2 sequences are SGHDN and FVKESK. The V and J ends lost 0 bases and 0 bases, in that order; junction bases with no gene match: 6. CDR3 nucleotide sequence: TGTGCCAGCAGCCAAGAATATAGCGGGTCTAGCACAGATACGCAGTATTTT. Its translation: CASSQEYSGSSTDTQYF.

This clone was counted a single time. This chain uses TRBV27 with TRBJ2-7; TRBD1 matches 7 bases. J lost 5 bases, V lost 2 bases, and 6 bases had no gene match. Per germline, CDR1 MNHEY and CDR2 SMNVEV (reference sequence). This CDR3 region has 14 residues. Here the CDR3 DNA reads TGTGCCAGCAGTTTAACAGGGGCCCGCCACGAGCAGTACTTC. Translated: CASSLTGARHEQYF.

The chain recombines TRBV11-2 with TRBJ2-2; D call uncertain. The CDR3 is 12 amino acids. V lost 3 bases and J 9 bases, leaving 8 bases between the germline ends. The germline V gene has CDR1 SGHAT and CDR2 FQNNGV. The CDR3 spells CASSLELRELFF. The CDR3 coding sequence is TGTGCCAGCAGCTTGGAACTCAGGGAGCTGTTTTTT.

The chain recombines TRBV6-6 with TRBJ2-3; TRBD2 aligns across 8 bases. This CDR3 has 16 residues. V was pared by 2 bases and J by 4 bases, with 8 bases of the junction left unmatched. The V gene's germline CDR1 is MNHNY and CDR2 SVGAGI (reference sequence). The CDR3 here is CASSYLSGGPADTQYF. The DNA of the CDR3 is TGTGCCAGCAGTTACCTCTCGGGAGGGCCCGCAGATACGCAGTATTTT.

The chain has TRBV29-1 and TRBJ1-3, with 7 bases matching TRBD1. The CDR3 sequence is 15 residues long. V was pared by 3 bases and J by 3 bases, with 8 bases of the junction left unmatched. Germline V CDR1 and CDR2: SQVTM, ANQGSEA. The CDR3 nucleotides read TGCAGCGTTGAGGGGACAGAAACGGGTGGAAACACCATATATTTT. Amino acids: CSVEGTETGGNTIYF. The whole variable domain, filled in from reference TRBV29-1 and TRBJ1-3, reads SAVISQKPSRDICQRGTSLTIQCQVDSQVTMMFWYRQQPGQSLTLIATANQGSEATYESGFVIDKFPISRPNLTFSTLTVSNMSPEDSSIYLCSVEGTETGGNTIYFGEGSWLTVV.

The chain has TRBV7-9 and TRBJ1-1; D might be TRBD1 (6 bases). Between the trimmed V and J ends, which lost 8 bases and 0 bases, there was a span of 13 bases. Germline loops: CDR1 SEHNR, CDR2 FQNEAQ (reference sequence). The CDR3 contains 14 residues. CDR3 sequence: CASSYQGLNTEAFF. The CDR3 DNA reads as TGTGCCAGCTCGTATCAGGGGTTGAACACTGAAGCTTTCTTT. Full variable domain (remainder filled in from reference TRBV7-9 and TRBJ1-1): DTGVSQNPRHKITKRGQNVTFRCDPISEHNRLYWYRQTLGQGPEFLTYFQNEAQLEKSRLLSDRFSAERPKGSFSTLEIQRTEQGDSAMYLCASSYQGLNTEAFFGQGTRLTVV.

CDR3 amino acids: CASSGNPGSTDTQYF. The CDR3 coding sequence is TGTGCCAGCAGTGGGAACCCGGGTAGTACAGATACGCAGTATTTT. This chain connects TRBV2 to TRBJ2-3; D gene unclear. The CDR3 spans 15 residues. CDR1 and CDR2 from the germline V gene are SNHLY and FYNNEI. V shed 4 bases and J shed 3 bases, with 14 bases lying between them.

The chain links TRBV5-6 to TRBJ2-1; TRBD2 matches 7 bases. The V segment lost 4 bases and the J segment 3 bases; nucleotides outside the gene matches: 4. Germline CDR1 is SGHDT and CDR2 is YYEEEE. The CDR3 is made up of 14 amino acids. CDR3 in amino acids: CASSGGLDYNEQFF. For the CDR3, the DNA is TGTGCCAGCAGCGGCGGACTAGACTACAATGAGCAGTTCTTC.

The chain has TRBV27 and TRBJ2-3; D perhaps matches TRBD2 (5 bases). The germline V gene has CDR1 MNHEY and CDR2 SMNVEV (reference sequence). V dropped 5 bases and J dropped 2 bases, with 14 bases sitting between them. The CDR3 is 15 amino acids. The CDR3, as DNA: TGTGCCAGCAGTCCGTTGCAGCGGATCACAGATACGCAGTATTTT. Amino acids: CASSPLQRITDTQYF.

CDR3 in DNA: TGTGCCAGCAGCTCGTTGCTAGGCTCCCGCGAGCAGTACTTC. Encoded protein: CASSSLLGSREQYF. The rearrangement joins TRBV5-6 to TRBJ2-7, with D unresolved. CDR1 and CDR2 from the germline V gene are SGHDT and YYEEEE. The CDR3 is made up of 14 amino acids. The V end lost 3 bases, the J end lost 6 bases, and 16 bases lay between the germline ends. Together with reference TRBV5-6 and TRBJ2-7, the CDR3 gives the full variable domain: DAGVTQSPTHLIKTRGQQVTLRCSPKSGHDTVSWYQQALGQGPQFIFQYYEEEERQRGNFPDRFSGHQFPNYSSELNVNALLLGDSALYLCASSSLLGSREQYFGPGTRLTVT.

About this clone itself: Additional DNA sequences in this sample encode the identical CDR3. This rearrangement joins TRBV4-1 to TRBJ2-7, with D possibly matching TRBD2 (6 bases). CDR1 is MGHRA and CDR2 is YSYEKL in the germline V gene. V was cut by 1 base and J by 2 bases, with 12 bases left in between. The CDR3 covers 15 residues. The DNA for the CDR3 is TGCGCCAGCAGCCAAGGTGGAGGGAGTCCCTACGAGCAGTACTTC. Its translation is CASSQGGGSPYEQYF.

The CDR3 spells CASRGRYASYEQYF. The CDR3 DNA is TGTGCCAGCAGAGGACGGTACGCCTCCTACGAGCAGTACTTC. The V call is TRBV5-6, the J call TRBJ2-7; D is unclear. The CDR3 is 14 amino acids. CDR1 and CDR2 (germline): SGHDT, YYEEEE. V lost 5 bases and J lost 0, with 12 bases in between.

There are a few counts of this clone. The same CDR3 also results from other DNA sequences found in this sample. V and J are TRBV9 and TRBJ2-7; perhaps TRBD1 as D (5 bases). This CDR3 has 14 residues. CDR1 SGDLS and CDR2 YYNGEE come from the germline V gene. V was pared by 0 bases and J by 2 bases, with 9 bases between. CDR3 residues: CASSVGLGAYEQYF. Here the CDR3 DNA reads TGTGCCAGCAGCGTAGGATTAGGGGCCTACGAGCAGTACTTC.

This rearrangement joins TRBV9 to TRBJ1-4, with TRBD1 matching over 7 bases. The CDR3 covers 15 residues. Unmatched junction bases numbered 2, after V lost 3 bases and J lost 0 bases. Germline loops: CDR1 SGDLS, CDR2 YYNGEE. The CDR3 loop reads CASSAQGATNEKLFF. DNA for the CDR3: TGTGCCAGCAGCGCGCAGGGGGCAACTAATGAAAAACTGTTTTTT.

This chain links TRBV6-1 with TRBJ2-7; TRBD2 agrees at 11 bases. Trimming took 0 bases from V and 2 from J; bases not matched to a gene: 9. The CDR3 totals 18 residues. Germline V gene lookup returns CDR1 MNHNS and CDR2 SASEGT. CDR3 residues: CASSEAEGLAVNTYEQYF. In DNA form, the CDR3 reads TGTGCCAGCAGTGAAGCGGAGGGACTAGCGGTAAATACCTACGAGCAGTACTTC.

The chain carries TRBV19 and TRBJ2-1; possible D gene TRBD1, 6 bases. The V gene's germline CDR1 is LNHDA and CDR2 SQIVND (reference sequence). The CDR3 covers 15 residues. Trimming removed 3 bases at V and 5 bases at J, with 14 bases between. The CDR3 sequence is CASSMIGTKNNEQFF. The CDR3 DNA reads TGTGCCAGTAGTATGATCGGGACAAAGAACAATGAGCAGTTCTTC.

This sequence joins TRBV27 and TRBJ2-2; the D is unclear. This CDR3 comprises 13 residues. Per the germline V gene, CDR1 is MNHEY and CDR2 is SMNVEV (reference sequence). The V and J ends lost 0 bases and 6 bases respectively, with 5 bases between them. CDR3 amino acids: CASSLSAPGELFF. In DNA form, the CDR3 reads TGTGCCAGCAGTTTATCGGCACCCGGGGAGCTGTTTTTT.

This chain uses TRBV5-6 with TRBJ2-7; no definite D call. With 1 base removed from V and 7 bases from J, the gap between germline ends came to 12 bases. CDR3 length: 13 residues. CDR1 and CDR2 from the germline V gene are SGHDT and YYEEEE. CDR3 sequence reads: CASSLFDGWEQYF. CDR3 DNA: TGTGCCAGCAGCTTGTTTGACGGGTGGGAGCAGTACTTC.

V usage is TRBV14 and J usage is TRBJ2-1; D uncertain. The length of the CDR3 is 14 residues. With 5 bases removed from V and 7 bases from J, the gap between germline ends came to 15 bases. CDR1 and CDR2 (germline): SGHDN, FVKESK. The CDR3 reads CASSKWGRTNEQFF. Here the CDR3 DNA reads TGTGCCAGCAGCAAATGGGGTCGGACGAATGAGCAGTTCTTC.

About this clone itself: Additional DNA sequences in this sample encode the identical CDR3. The V call is TRBV27, the J call TRBJ2-7; 15 nucleotides agree with TRBD2. The J segment lost 2 bases and the V segment lost 5 bases, leaving 1 base of the junction unmatched. CDR1 and CDR2 (germline): MNHEY, SMNVEV (reference sequence). The CDR3 loop spans 15 amino acids. CDR3 sequence (DNA): TGTGCCAGCAGTCGGACTAGCGGGAGGGCCTACGAGCAGTACTTC. This gives the protein CASSRTSGRAYEQYF.

J is TRBJ1-1 and V is TRBV5-8, with TRBD1 matching 11 bases. Germline lookup yields CDR1 SGHTS and CDR2 YDEGEE. Unmatched junction bases numbered 12, after V lost 5 bases and J lost 9 bases. There are 15 residues in the CDR3. CDR3 residues: CASSKPGQGVIKAFF. The CDR3, as DNA: TGTGCCAGCAGTAAACCGGGACAGGGGGTAATTAAAGCTTTCTTT.

The chain has TRBV18 and TRBJ1-3; TRBD1 matches 10 bases. Looked up from germline, CDR1 is KGHSH and CDR2 is LQKENI. This CDR3 has 16 amino acids. The V segment lost 6 bases and the J segment 4 bases; nucleotides outside the gene matches: 9. The CDR3 is CASSPDRGRPGNTIYF. Here the CDR3 DNA reads TGTGCCAGCTCTCCCGACAGGGGGCGCCCGGGAAACACCATATATTTT.

The gene calls are TRBV4-1 and TRBJ2-1, with 10 bases fitting TRBD2. The junction had 10 bases not matched to a gene; V was cut back by 0 bases and J by 5 bases. This CDR3 spans 18 amino acids. The germline gives CDR1 MGHRA, CDR2 YSYEKL. CDR3 in amino acids: CASSQDNPAGGPNNEQFF. The CDR3 region has the DNA TGCGCCAGCAGCCAAGATAACCCAGCGGGAGGGCCCAACAATGAGCAGTTCTTC.

V is TRBV5-6 and J is TRBJ2-1, with 13 bases that match TRBD2. With V trimmed by 4 bases and J by 8 bases, 6 bases remained unmatched. CDR1 is SGHDT, CDR2 YYEEEE, per germline. The CDR3 sequence is 15 residues long. CDR3 protein: CASSLGLAGVHEQFF. The CDR3 nucleotides are TGTGCCAGCAGCCTAGGACTAGCGGGAGTACATGAGCAGTTCTTC.

The J gene is TRBJ2-4, the V gene TRBV5-6; 9 nucleotides line up with TRBD2. CDR1 is SGHDT, CDR2 YYEEEE, per germline. The CDR3 is 11 amino acids. Trimming cost V 3 bases and J 15 bases; bases outside gene matches: 4. The CDR3 sequence is CASSSSGMSYF. DNA for the CDR3: TGTGCCAGCAGCTCTAGCGGGATGTCGTACTTC.

V is TRBV11-1 and J is TRBJ2-5, with D possibly being TRBD2 (6 bases). Near its end, the DNA agrees better with TRBJ2-7, so the J call may be wrong. The CDR3 covers 16 residues. Germline CDR1 reads SGHAT; CDR2 reads FQDESV (reference sequence). Here the CDR3 DNA reads TGTGCCAGCAGCCTCACTAGCTCACTAGCCCCCTACGAGCAGTACTTC. It is translated as CASSLTSSLAPYEQYF.

The rearrangement joins TRBV11-3 to TRBJ2-3; D not resolved. Germline values: CDR1 SGHNT, CDR2 YENEEA. CDR3 length: 12 amino acids. Trimming shortened V by 2 bases and J by 5 bases, and 5 bases separated the two germline ends. The CDR3 is CASSLKGDTQYF. The CDR3 DNA reads TGTGCCAGCAGCTTAAAGGGAGATACGCAGTATTTT.